This TCR beta chain was found in a study of cytomegalovirus exposure and HLA in healthy donors. Study-level points and caveats: Certain sequence variants were highly shared and formed a cluster, and this cluster was likely a sequencing artifact. Later analysis demonstrated an association between a missense DCLRE1C variant and TCR beta V- and J-gene trimming. With DRB1 most and HLA-C fewest, TCR association rates differed between HLA loci in a later analysis.

As regards this clone: The antigen is not known.

Primers: 60 Vbeta forward and 13 Jbeta reverse. Measured with immunoSEQ multiplex PCR; TCRdb has only the in-frame clones, and not every one. The sample has around 150,000 clones, approximately 78% seen once. These donors counted as nominally healthy when sampled, but unrecorded immune exposures were likely. Trimming removed 5 bases from V and 9 bases from J, with 13 bases in between. The V gene's germline CDR1 is SNHLY and CDR2 FYNNEI. The CDR3 sequence is 12 residues long. The chain links TRBV2 to TRBJ1-1, with unresolved D. Material: PBMCs. The TCR originated in a woman aged 35 to 49 in good health and CMV-seropositive. The CDR3 DNA sequence: TGTGCCAGCAGTTTTGACTCATTTAAAGCTTTCTTT. Translated: CASSFDSFKAFF. The full variable domain, rest sourced from reference TRBV2 and TRBJ1-1, is EPEVTQTPSHQVTQMGQEVILRCVPISNHLYFYWYRQILGQKVEFLVSFYNNEISEKSEIFDDQFSVERPDGSNFTLKIRSTKLEDSAMYFCASSFDSFKAFFGQGTRLTVV.